The clone carrying this T cell receptor (beta chain) appeared a single time. Its matching antigen is unknown. Splitting of each subset's genomic DNA was done evenly across several immunoSEQ plates. DNA at around 210 ng, tens of thousands of T cell genomes, went into sorted-subset replicate PCRs. Profiling relied on immunoSEQ multiplex PCR, and the TCRdb table lists in-frame clones only, not all of them. The sample lists approximately 1.9 million clones, around 93% occurring once. CD45RO-negative CD8 cells positively selected for CCR7 made up the naive population, which excluded terminally differentiated effector memory CD45RA+ cells. Per the germline V gene, CDR1 is KGHSY and CDR2 is FQNENV. This CDR3 comprises 14 residues. Between the trimmed V and J ends, which lost 0 bases and 15 bases, there was a span of 18 bases. These data originate in a study of shared clonotypes between healthy human individuals.

Notes on the study in general: Measured sharing among donors was expected to vary with sequencing depth.

This sequence was found in a man between 18 and 29 years old in good health. Some clones in this sample may be carry-over from other donors' samples. The specimen sequenced was naive CD8+ T cells from PBMCs. J is TRBJ2-1 and V is TRBV16; unclear D gene. CDR3 sequence reads: CASSQSPRDLAVFF. The DNA for the CDR3 is TGTGCCAGCAGCCAATCGCCTAGAGACCTTGCTGTGTTCTTC.